A selection of T cell receptor beta chains follows, all from one sample in a study of blood T cell repertoires in COVID-19. Data came from immunoSEQ multiplex PCR; TCRdb stores just in-frame clones and leaves some out. The sample shows a few hundred thousand clones, 85% to 90% of them seen only once. The specimen was peripheral blood. Source of these receptors: a woman aged 45-60 years with COVID-19, enrolled during active disease. The CDR3 runs from the conserved cysteine through the conserved F or W. D genes are given only for firm matches. The size of a clone is reported for some rows only, either as once, few or many, or as a class for expanded clones.

>-|14|TRBJ2-1|-|TRBV9
CASSSPRGVGEQFF
TGTGCCAGCAGCTCCCCCAGGGGGGTTGGGGAGCAGTTCTTC
>-|16|TRBJ1-1|-|TRBV7-2
CASSSTRTVQGTEAFF
TGTGCCAGCAGCTCCACGAGAACGGTACAGGGAACTGAAGCTTTCTTT
>TRBD1|11|TRBJ1-1|-|TRBV2
CASTGGTEAFF
TGTGCCAGTACAGGGGGCACTGAAGCTTTCTTT
>TRBD1|14|TRBJ1-2|once|TRBV7-2
CATDVGGPNYGYTF
TGTGCCACCGATGTAGGGGGCCCTAACTATGGCTACACCTTC
>-|18|TRBJ1-4|-|TRBV7-6
CASSPLGGTSATNEKLFF
TGTGCCAGCAGCCCCCTGGGGGGGACATCAGCAACTAATGAAAAACTGTTTTTT
>TRBD1|14|TRBJ2-7|-|TRBV6-5
CATSEIQGAREQYF
TGTGCCACATCGGAGATACAGGGGGCGCGCGAGCAGTACTTC
>TRBD2|16|TRBJ2-7|-|TRBV30
CAWSKGLASSYYEQYF
TGTGCCTGGAGCAAAGGACTAGCGAGTTCATATTACGAGCAGTACTTC
>-|13|TRBJ2-3|-|TRBV6-5
CASSMTDTDTQYF
TGTGCCAGCAGTATGACAGACACAGATACGCAGTATTTT
>-|16|TRBJ1-2|-|TRBV30
CAWSVLGSGTIYGYTF
TGTGCCTGGAGTGTACTGGGGTCAGGGACTATATATGGCTACACCTTC
>TRBD1|14|TRBJ1-1|-|TRBV5-1
CASSTTGANTEAFF
TGCGCCAGCAGCACAACAGGGGCAAACACTGAAGCTTTCTTT
>-|15|TRBJ1-1|-|TRBV18
CASSPYGTRNTEAFF
TGTGCCAGCTCACCATATGGGACAAGGAACACTGAAGCTTTCTTT
>TRBD2|13|TRBJ2-1|-|TRBV18
CASSPLAANEQFF
TGTGCCAGCTCACCGCTAGCGGCCAATGAGCAGTTCTTC
>TRBD1|15|TRBJ1-5|-|TRBV19
CASSIGTGGYQPQHF
TGTGCCAGTAGTATAGGGACAGGGGGATATCAGCCCCAGCATTTT
>-|15|TRBJ2-7|-|TRBV4-1
CASSQVRDFTYEQYF
TGCGCCAGCAGCCAGGTACGGGACTTCACCTACGAGCAGTACTTC
>TRBD1|17|TRBJ1-2|-|TRBV19
CASSREGQALLNYGYTF
TGTGCCAGTAGTAGGGAAGGACAGGCCCTCCTGAACTATGGCTACACCTTC
>-|16|TRBJ2-1|-|TRBV4-2
CASSQVGLAAYNEQFF
TGTGCCAGCAGCCAAGTGGGCCTAGCTGCCTACAATGAGCAGTTCTTC
>TRBD2|18|TRBJ2-5|-|TRBV7-2
CASSLPTSGSSPAKTQYF
TGTGCCAGCAGCTTACCAACTAGCGGGAGTAGCCCGGCGAAGACCCAGTACTTC
>-|14|TRBJ2-5|-|TRBV7-9
CASSSGQGMKTQYF
TGTGCCAGCAGCTCCGGGCAGGGAATGAAGACCCAGTACTTC
>TRBD1|15|TRBJ2-2|-|TRBV5-1
CASSWRDRTVGELFF
TGCGCCAGCAGCTGGAGGGACAGGACAGTTGGGGAGCTGTTTTTT
>-|15|TRBJ1-1|-|TRBV18
CASSPPVGVNTEAFF
TGTGCCAGCTCACCACCGGTAGGGGTGAACACTGAAGCTTTCTTT
>-|13|TRBJ2-4|-|TRBV6-5
CASSYTGKNIQYF
TGTGCCAGCAGTTACACGGGAAAAAACATTCAGTACTTC
>-|16|TRBJ2-2|-|TRBV5-4
CASSLRYGSNTGELFF
TGTGCCAGCAGCTTACGCTACGGGAGTAACACCGGGGAGCTGTTTTTT
>-|15|TRBJ1-5|-|TRBV4-1
CASSPGGAGNQPQHF
TGCGCCAGCAGCCCCGGGGGGGCCGGCAATCAGCCCCAGCATTTT
>TRBD2|15|TRBJ2-7|-|TRBV5-1
CASSLDGLATYEQYF
TGCGCCAGCAGCTTGGACGGACTAGCTACATACGAGCAGTACTTC
>TRBD2|14|TRBJ2-5|-|TRBV18
CASSRAGGLETQYF
TGTGCCAGCTCACGAGCGGGAGGGTTGGAGACCCAGTACTTC
>-|15|TRBJ2-3|-|TRBV15
CATSRVAERVDTQYF
TGTGCCACCAGCAGAGTGGCTGAGCGGGTAGATACGCAGTATTTT
>TRBD2|18|TRBJ2-1|few|TRBV4-2
CASSQRLGTSGTYNEQFF
TGTGCCAGCAGCCAACGCCTGGGGACTAGCGGGACCTACAATGAGCAGTTCTTC
>TRBD1|16|TRBJ2-6|-|TRBV18
CASSPPQGAGANVLTF
TGTGCCAGCTCACCACCCCAGGGGGCTGGGGCCAACGTCCTGACTTTC
>TRBD1|14|TRBJ1-1|-|TRBV19
CASSILHRGPEAFF
TGTGCCAGTAGTATCCTACACAGGGGGCCTGAAGCTTTCTTT
>-|15|TRBJ1-3|few|TRBV4-1
CASSRPGTQGNTIYF
TGCGCCAGCAGCCGGCCCGGGACACAAGGAAACACCATATATTTT
>TRBD2|17|TRBJ2-2|-|TRBV24-1
CAVLLGTSGRNTGELFF
TGTGCCGTCCTCCTCGGGACTAGCGGGAGAAACACCGGGGAGCTGTTTTTT
>TRBD2|16|TRBJ2-1|-|TRBV7-2
CASSLDGGRAYNEQFF
TGTGCCAGCAGCTTAGATGGCGGGAGGGCCTACAATGAGCAGTTCTTC
>TRBD1|16|TRBJ1-4|-|TRBV19
CASSDLRGQTNEKLFF
TGTGCCAGTAGTGACCTCAGGGGGCAGACTAATGAAAAACTGTTTTTT
>-|14|TRBJ1-1|-|TRBV10-3
CAISQSGEGTEAFF
TGTGCCATCAGCCAGAGTGGCGAGGGCACTGAAGCTTTCTTT
>-|17|TRBJ2-2|-|TRBV18
CASSPGGYRTNTGELFF
TGTGCCAGCTCACCAGGGGGGTACAGGACGAACACCGGGGAGCTGTTTTTT
>-|17|TRBJ2-6|-|TRBV27
CATRLEPPRSGANVLTF
TGTGCCACCCGACTAGAGCCACCTCGGTCTGGGGCCAACGTCCTGACTTTC
>TRBD1|15|TRBJ1-2|-|TRBV4-1
CASSQGQGSDYGYTF
TGCGCCAGCAGCCAAGGACAGGGGTCTGACTATGGCTACACCTTC
>TRBD1|18|TRBJ1-5|-|TRBV27
CASRIGTGGSYSNQPQHF
TGTGCCAGCAGGATAGGGACAGGTGGATCCTATAGCAATCAGCCCCAGCATTTT
>-|16|TRBJ1-6|-|TRBV19
CASSIASGLNNSPLHF
TGTGCCAGTAGTATAGCTTCCGGACTAAATAATTCACCCCTCCACTTT
>TRBD2|15|TRBJ2-7|-|TRBV27
CASSTGASGMYEQYF
TGTGCCAGCAGTACAGGTGCTAGCGGGATGTACGAGCAGTACTTC
>TRBD1|13|TRBJ1-1|once|TRBV24-1
CATSETGFSEAFF
TGTGCCACCAGTGAGACAGGGTTTTCTGAAGCTTTCTTT
>-|12|TRBJ2-7|-|TRBV29-1
CSVEGQWHEQYF
TGCAGCGTTGAAGGGCAGTGGCACGAGCAGTACTTC
>-|14|TRBJ1-6|-|TRBV11-3
CASSSQGLSSPLHF
TGTGCCAGCAGCTCACAGGGTTTGAGCTCACCCCTCCACTTT
>TRBD1|15|TRBJ2-7|once|TRBV7-2
CASSEPGQGHYEQYF
TGTGCCAGCAGCGAGCCGGGACAGGGACACTACGAGCAGTACTTC
>-|12|TRBJ2-3|-|TRBV6-5
CASAGTTDTQYF
TGTGCCAGCGCGGGAACCACAGATACGCAGTATTTT